These T cell receptor beta chains were read from a single sample in a study of tumor-infiltrating lymphocytes in primary liver carcinoma. TCRdb re-derived calls from the multiplex PCR reads in MiXCR, one entry per CDR3 protein. The top ten clones hold 15% to 20% of a sample with about 320,000 distinct CDR3 sequences, almost 60% of them seen once. Sequenced: peripheral blood. These receptors were collected from a woman aged 25 to 45 with primary liver carcinoma and hepatitis B virus infection. The CDR3 runs from the conserved cysteine through the conserved F or W. A D gene is named only where the DNA matches it firmly. Size tells how often a clone was seen (once, few, many) or the class of an expanded clone, and some rows leave it out.

V gene	clone size	D gene	J gene	CDR3 DNA	CDR3 protein
TRBV19	NA	NA	TRBJ2-1	TGTGCCAGTAGACTACCGGGACCGCCGGGGAATGAGCAGTTCTTC	CASRLPGPPGNEQFF
TRBV6-1	NA	NA	TRBJ2-3	TGTGCCAGCAGTCCGTGGGGGGCGCAGTATTTT	CASSPWGAQYF
TRBV13	medium-sized	NA	TRBJ2-7	TGTGCCAGCAGCCTTGTCCGTTACGAGCAGTACTTC	CASSLVRYEQYF
TRBV4-2	NA	NA	TRBJ2-7	TGTGCCAGCAGCCAACTACTGGGCTCTCCCACAGGTTACGAGCAGTACTTC	CASSQLLGSPTGYEQYF
TRBV29-1	many	NA	TRBJ1-1	TGCAGCGTTGAAAATTTCGTGGGGAACACTGAAGCTTTCTTT	CSVENFVGNTEAFF
TRBV10-1	NA	NA	TRBJ1-3	TGCGCCAGCAGTGAGTCGCTGGCGGCTGGAAGCACCATATATTTT	CASSESLAAGSTIYF
TRBV29-1	NA	NA	TRBJ2-7	TGCAGCGTAAGGGGTGGGAGCAGCGAGGAGCAGTACTTC	CSVRGGSSEEQYF
TRBV12-3/TRBV12-4	few	NA	TRBJ2-2	TGTGCCAGCAGCCCCAGGGACTTCTACACCGGGGAGCTGTTTTTT	CASSPRDFYTGELFF
TRBV6-5	many	NA	TRBJ1-1	TGTGCCAGCAAGCCGACAGAAGTGAACACTGAAGCTTTCTTT	CASKPTEVNTEAFF
TRBV11-2	many	TRBD1	TRBJ2-7	TGTGCCAGCAGCCAGGACAGGGGACACGAGCAGTACTTC	CASSQDRGHEQYF
TRBV28	NA	TRBD1	TRBJ2-7	TGTGCCAGCAGTTTTAACAGGGGGTGGTCCTACGAGCAGTACTTC	CASSFNRGWSYEQYF
TRBV11-2	many	NA	TRBJ2-5	TGTGCCAGCAGCGTCGTCGGAGGGAGTCCAGAGACCCAGTACTTC	CASSVVGGSPETQYF
TRBV11-2	NA	TRBD2	TRBJ2-2	TGTGCCAGCAGCTTCCTAGCGGGAGACACCGGGGAGCTGTTTTTT	CASSFLAGDTGELFF
TRBV7-9	NA	NA	TRBJ2-1	TGTGCCAGCAGCTTGAAAAGAGGCGAGCAGTTCTTC	CASSLKRGEQFF
TRBV4-1	few	NA	TRBJ2-2	TGCGCCAGCAGCGCCCGACAGGGAGGAGCGGAGCTGTTTTTT	CASSARQGGAELFF
TRBV7-2	NA	NA	TRBJ2-3	TGTGCCAGCAGCTCCAAACCCCCAGGTCAGCTTACAGATACGCAGTATTTT	CASSSKPPGQLTDTQYF
TRBV14	few	NA	TRBJ2-7	TGTGCCAGCAGCCGTCCCGGGGGACTGGCCTACGAGCAGTACTTC	CASSRPGGLAYEQYF
TRBV5-5	NA	NA	TRBJ2-1	TGTGCCAGCCGCCCTACTAGTACCTACAATGAGCAGTTTTTC	CASRPTSTYNEQFF
TRBV5-1	NA	TRBD1	TRBJ2-3	TGCACCAGCACCTGGGACAGAGTGGCAGATACGCAGTATTTT	CTSTWDRVADTQYF
TRBV29-1	many	NA	TRBJ2-7	TGCAGCGTTGAAGGAGGGGGCGGGGACGAGCAGTACTTC	CSVEGGGGDEQYF
TRBV7-8	few	NA	TRBJ2-3	TGTGCCAGCAGCTTACAGGGTTTGGCAGATACGCAGTATTTT	CASSLQGLADTQYF
TRBV11-2	NA	NA	TRBJ2-4	TGTGCCAGCAGCCCGGGTGCCAGGGCGCTGAGAGGAATTCAGTATTTC	CASSPGARALRGIQYF
TRBV7-6	NA	NA	TRBJ2-7	TGTGCCAGCAGCCCATCGACCCTACCGGGCGAGCATTACTTC	CASSPSTLPGEHYF
TRBV30	NA	NA	TRBJ1-5	TGTGCCTGGAGGGGACCGGAAGGTCAGCCCCAGCATTTT	CAWRGPEGQPQHF
TRBV11-2	NA	NA	TRBJ1-1	TGTCCCAGTAATTTAGGGGCCGAAGCTTTCTTT	CPSNLGAEAFF
TRBV11-2	once	NA	TRBJ2-3	TGTGCCAGCAGCCGGGTTGGGAGCACAGATACACAGTTTTTT	CASSRVGSTDTQFF
TRBV7-9	NA	NA	TRBJ2-1	TGTGTCAGCAGCTCTCCCCCGGGACTGAGCGCCTTCTTC	CVSSSPPGLSAFF
TRBV7-9	few	NA	TRBJ1-6	TGTGCCAGCAGCTTAGAGGGCGTCCCGGGATCACCCCTCCACTTT	CASSLEGVPGSPLHF
TRBV4-3	many	TRBD1	TRBJ1-2	TGCGCCAGCAGCCCCACTCCGAGGGACAGGGCCTATGGCTACACCTTC	CASSPTPRDRAYGYTF
TRBV7-9	few	NA	TRBJ2-3	TGTGCCAGCAGCTTCTCTCGTGGTCAAGATACGCAGTATTTT	CASSFSRGQDTQYF
TRBV6-5	many	NA	TRBJ1-1	TGTGCCAGCAGTCCCAGGGGAGGGCACGAGGCTTTCTTT	CASSPRGGHEAFF
TRBV6-2/TRBV6-3	many	TRBD1	TRBJ1-1	TGTGCCAGCAGTTACAAGACAGGGGGGGGGAACACTGAAGCTTTCTTT	CASSYKTGGGNTEAFF
TRBV11-2	once	NA	TRBJ2-5	TGTGCCAACAGTCGCCCCGGAAAAGAGACCCAATACTTC	CANSRPGKETQYF
TRBV29-1	NA	TRBD2	TRBJ2-5	TGCAGCACAAGAAGCGGGAGAAGGGGGGAGACCCAGTACTTC	CSTRSGRRGETQYF
TRBV10-2	few	NA	TRBJ2-5	TGTGCCAGCAGCCCCCCAGGGCAAGAGACCCAGTACTTC	CASSPPGQETQYF
TRBV11-2	NA	NA	TRBJ2-2	TGTGCCAGCAGCCAGGTTAGCGTTTCGACCGGGAAGCTGTTTTTT	CASSQVSVSTGKLFF
TRBV5-5	NA	NA	TRBJ2-1	TGTGCCAGCAGCGACCATCGGGGTCGGGGAAGCAATGAGCAGTTCTTC	CASSDHRGRGSNEQFF
TRBV11-2	many	NA	TRBJ2-7	TGTGCCAGCACCCAGGGGAAGGGAGTGAACTCCTACGAGCAGTACTTC	CASTQGKGVNSYEQYF
TRBV6-2/TRBV6-3	once	NA	TRBJ2-1	TGTGCCAGCAGTTACAACCGCGAGCAGTTCTTC	CASSYNREQFF
TRBV12-3/TRBV12-4	NA	TRBD2	TRBJ2-7	TGTGCCAGCAGTTTGGGTAGCGGGTCCCACGAGCAGTACTTC	CASSLGSGSHEQYF
TRBV10-3	NA	NA	TRBJ2-3	TGTGCCATCAGTGAGTCGACTGTAGATACGCAGTATTTT	CAISESTVDTQYF
TRBV11-1	NA	NA	TRBJ2-7	TGTGCCAGCAGCTCCGGGCATGGAAACTACGAGCAGTACTTC	CASSSGHGNYEQYF
TRBV12-5	NA	NA	TRBJ2-3	TGTGCTAGTGCCCCGACGGTTAGCACAGATACGCAGTATTTT	CASAPTVSTDTQYF
TRBV6-1	few	TRBD1	TRBJ2-3	TGTGCCAGCAGTGAATCCCGACAGGGAAGAGATACGCAGTATTTT	CASSESRQGRDTQYF
TRBV4-3	NA	NA	TRBJ2-2	TGTGCCATCAGCCATCAACCCCTAAGTGAAGTGGAGGGGGCTGTTCACGGGGAGCTGTTTTTT	CAISHQPLSEVEGAVHGELFF
TRBV28	NA	NA	TRBJ2-7	TGTGCCAGCAGTTTCAGGCCTCCCGAGCAGTACTTC	CASSFRPPEQYF